One and the same sample provided the 10 T cell receptor beta chains below, sequenced in a study of technical replicates of blood from a few donors. Produced via immunoSEQ multiplex PCR; TCRdb's table is partial and in-frame only. The sample carries about 90,000 clones, approximately 90% recorded once. Sequencing was carried out using T cells isolated from PBMCs. The receptor source for this set is a human donor in good health.

The chain is built from TRBV5-4 and TRBJ2-7; 7 positions agree with TRBD1. J gave up 3 bases and V 4 bases, and 4 bases lay outside the gene matches. CDR1 SGHNT and CDR2 YYREEE come from the germline V gene (reference sequence). There are 13 residues in the CDR3. CDR3 in amino acids: CASSLRDSYEQYF. As DNA, the CDR3 is TGTGCCAGCAGCCTCCGGGACAGCTACGAGCAGTACTTC.

The CDR3 protein is CASSLTVNYEQYF. The CDR3 DNA reads as TGTGCCAGCAGTTTGACAGTGAACTACGAGCAGTACTTC. J is TRBJ2-7 and V is TRBV28, with D possibly being TRBD1 (5 bases). Trimming removed 3 bases from V and 3 bases from J, with 9 bases in between. The germline CDR1 and CDR2 sequences are MDHEN and SYDVKM. The CDR3 loop spans 13 amino acids.

The rearrangement joins TRBV5-1 to TRBJ1-2, with 7 bases identical to TRBD1. The germline CDR1 and CDR2 sequences are SGHRS and YFSETQ. The V segment lost 0 bases and the J segment 4 bases; nucleotides outside the gene matches: 9. This CDR3 contains 16 residues. CDR3 region: CASSLEIGTALYGYTF. The DNA of the CDR3 is TGCGCCAGCAGCTTGGAAATTGGGACAGCGCTCTATGGCTACACCTTC.

This clone came up once. The chain has TRBV28 and TRBJ2-7, with D perhaps TRBD2 (6 bases). CDR1 and CDR2 (germline): MDHEN, SYDVKM. The CDR3 has 13 residues. The V end lost 8 bases, the J end lost 1 base, and 12 bases lay between the germline ends. The CDR3 coding sequence is TGTGCCAGCCGGGACTTGGGGTCCTACGAGCAGTACTTC. Protein product: CASRDLGSYEQYF.

This chain links TRBV19 with TRBJ1-5; no reliable D call. V lost 2 bases, J lost 7 bases, and 6 bases lay in between. CDR1 and CDR2 (germline): LNHDA, SQIVND (reference sequence). The CDR3 extends over 12 amino acids. The CDR3 DNA follows: TGTGCCAGTAGTATAAACGGGCAGCCCCAGCATTTT. Protein product: CASSINGQPQHF.

V gene TRBV4-2 combines with J gene TRBJ2-7, with 7 bases that match TRBD2. The V and J ends lost 4 bases and 0 bases, in that order; junction bases with no gene match: 9. CDR1 is LGHNA, CDR2 YNFKEQ, per germline. There are 16 residues in the CDR3. CDR3 region: CASSRTLAPSSYEQYF. CDR3 coding DNA: TGTGCCAGCAGCCGTACACTAGCGCCAAGCTCCTACGAGCAGTACTTC.

The chain links TRBV28 to TRBJ1-1; a weak D match, TRBD1 (6 bases). The CDR3 is 16 residues long. Looked up from germline, CDR1 is MDHEN and CDR2 is SYDVKM. V was clipped by 4 bases and J by 0 bases, with 15 bases between them. Written as DNA, the CDR3 is TGTGCCAGCAGTTATACAGGGTATGGGATGAACACTGAAGCTTTCTTT. Its translation is CASSYTGYGMNTEAFF.

The sample holds one count of this clone. This chain joins TRBV19 and TRBJ1-2; tentatively, D is TRBD1 (5 bases). The CDR3 is made up of 13 amino acids. Trimming pared 8 bases from V and 2 bases from J, leaving 12 bases between. CDR1 LNHDA and CDR2 SQIVND come from the germline V gene (reference sequence). As DNA, the CDR3 is TGTGCCAGTGTTCCAGCAGGGAACTATGGCTACACCTTC. Amino acid sequence: CASVPAGNYGYTF.

This chain joins TRBV28 and TRBJ2-1; weak D call: TRBD2 (5 bases). Trimming took 3 bases from V and 8 from J, leaving 26 bases between them. Germline V CDR1 and CDR2: MDHEN, SYDVKM. The CDR3 extends over 18 amino acids. The CDR3 protein is CASSFPLTLGHSVHEQFF. As DNA, the CDR3 is TGTGCCAGCAGTTTTCCCCTCACTTTGGGCCATAGCGTCCATGAGCAGTTCTTC. Using reference TRBV28 and TRBJ2-1 for the parts outside the CDR3, the full variable domain is DVKVTQSSRYLVKRTGEKVFLECVQDMDHENMFWYRQDPGLGLRLIYFSYDVKMKEKGDIPEGYSVSREKKERFSLILESASTNQTSMYLCASSFPLTLGHSVHEQFFGPGTRLTVL.

The chain is built from TRBV29-1 and TRBJ2-1, with D perhaps TRBD2 (6 bases). The CDR3 spans 21 residues. Germline V lookup: CDR1 SQVTM, CDR2 ANQGSEA. V was pared by 0 bases and J by 2 bases, with 29 bases between. Here the CDR3 DNA reads TGCAGCGTTGAAGATCCCCGGGAGAACCGGGAGACGCTACGGCCCTACAATGAGCAGTTCTTC. This codes for CSVEDPRENRETLRPYNEQFF.